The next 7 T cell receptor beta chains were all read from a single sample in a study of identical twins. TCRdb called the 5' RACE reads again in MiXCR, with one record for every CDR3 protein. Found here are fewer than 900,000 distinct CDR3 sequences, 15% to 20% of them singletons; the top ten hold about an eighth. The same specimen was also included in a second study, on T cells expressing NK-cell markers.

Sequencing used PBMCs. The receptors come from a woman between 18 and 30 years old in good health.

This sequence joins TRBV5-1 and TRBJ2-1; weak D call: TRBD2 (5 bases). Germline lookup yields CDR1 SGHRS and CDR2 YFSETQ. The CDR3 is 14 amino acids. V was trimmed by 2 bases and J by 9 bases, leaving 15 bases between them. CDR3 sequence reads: CASSFGPLGFEQFF. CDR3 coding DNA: TGCGCCAGCAGCTTCGGACCACTAGGGTTTGAGCAGTTCTTC.

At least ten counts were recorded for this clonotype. The CDR3 sequence: CASSLERAYTDTQYF. DNA of the CDR3: TGTGCCAGCAGTTTAGAACGGGCCTACACAGATACGCAGTATTTT. The V and J genes are TRBV12-3 or TRBV12-4 and TRBJ2-3, with no clear D. This CDR3 spans 15 amino acids. With 1 base removed from V and 2 bases from J, the gap between germline ends came to 10 bases.

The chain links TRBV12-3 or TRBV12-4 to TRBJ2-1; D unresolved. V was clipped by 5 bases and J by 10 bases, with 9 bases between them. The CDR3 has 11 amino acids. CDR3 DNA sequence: TGTGCCAGCAGTCTGGAGACCGAGCAGTTCTTC. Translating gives CASSLETEQFF.

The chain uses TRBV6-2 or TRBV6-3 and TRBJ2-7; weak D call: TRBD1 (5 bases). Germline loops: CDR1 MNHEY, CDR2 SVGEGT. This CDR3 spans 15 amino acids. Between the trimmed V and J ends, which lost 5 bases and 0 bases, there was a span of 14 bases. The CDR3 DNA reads TGTGCCAGCAGTGGGGCGAACTCCGCCTCCTACGAGCAGTACTTC. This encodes CASSGANSASYEQYF.

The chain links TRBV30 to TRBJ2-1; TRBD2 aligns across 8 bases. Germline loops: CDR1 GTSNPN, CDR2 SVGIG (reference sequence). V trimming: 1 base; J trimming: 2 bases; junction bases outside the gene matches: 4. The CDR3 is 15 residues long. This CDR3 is CAWSEKRETYNEQFF. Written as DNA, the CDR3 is TGTGCCTGGAGTGAAAAGCGGGAGACCTACAATGAGCAGTTCTTC.

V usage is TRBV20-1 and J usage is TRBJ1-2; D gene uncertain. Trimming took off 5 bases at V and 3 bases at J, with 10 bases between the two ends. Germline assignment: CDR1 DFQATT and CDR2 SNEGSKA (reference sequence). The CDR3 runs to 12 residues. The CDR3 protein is CSAQAPDYGYTF. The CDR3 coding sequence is TGCAGTGCTCAGGCACCCGACTATGGCTACACCTTC.

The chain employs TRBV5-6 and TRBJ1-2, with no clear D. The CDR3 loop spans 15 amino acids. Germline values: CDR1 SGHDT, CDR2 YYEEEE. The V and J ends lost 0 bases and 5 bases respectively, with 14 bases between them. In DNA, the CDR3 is TGTGCCAGCAGCTTGGACGGCAATGATAAATATGGCTACACCTTC. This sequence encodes CASSLDGNDKYGYTF.